The present T cell receptor beta chain was sequenced within a study of control samples from healthy donors and cancer patients. Method: immunoSEQ multiplex PCR; TCRdb's copy keeps in-frame clones and lacks some. The sample table includes approximately 190,000 clones. Source material: blood. The TCR comes from a woman younger than 45 in good health.

CDR3 sequence: CASSRTPYNEQFF. The CDR3, as DNA: TGTGCCAGCAGCCGAACCCCCTACAATGAGCAGTTCTTC. The chain has TRBV7-9 and TRBJ2-1, with D unresolved. Germline lookup yields CDR1 SEHNR and CDR2 FQNEAQ (reference sequence). This CDR3 is built from 13 residues. The V and J ends lost 5 bases and 2 bases respectively, with 7 bases between them.